This T cell receptor (beta chain) appears in the sequencing data of a study of long-term antiretroviral therapy in people with HIV. Study information: There is a gap of about a decade between the earliest samples and the later 2015 immediate-ART recommendation.

This was the immunoSEQ v3.0 assay at survey level. The repertoire was sequenced with immunoSEQ multiplex PCR; TCRdb's copy has only in-frame clones and lacks some. The sample lists more than 35,000 clones; over 90% were seen once. J was trimmed by 1 base and V by 3 bases; bases with no gene match: 3. The CDR3 spans 15 residues. In germline, CDR1 is LNHDA, CDR2 SQIVND (reference sequence). Treatment of all HIV participants took place in the United States. The chain carries TRBV19 and TRBJ2-5; 9 nucleotides align to TRBD1. The sample here was unsorted PBMCs, taken 3.7 years after starting antiretroviral therapy. The clonotype comes from a woman between 50 and 59 years old with HIV. CDR3: CASSIAGQGQETQYF. The CDR3 DNA sequence: TGTGCCAGTAGTATCGCGGGACAGGGCCAAGAGACCCAGTACTTC.